Listed here are 18 T cell receptor beta chains from one sample, sequenced in a study of beta chain features in type 1 diabetes. TCRB transcripts that were expressed got sequenced, as all of the isolated RNA had been reverse transcribed. Method: immunoSEQ multiplex PCR; TCRdb's copy keeps in-frame clones and lacks some. The profile covers under 950,000 clones, with roughly a sixth appearing a single time and 0.02% to 0.025% taken by the ten largest. The sequenced sample consisted of naive CD4+ T cells from blood. These receptor sequences come from a woman aged 18 to 35 in good health.

J is TRBJ2-3 and V is TRBV7-2; 7 bases line up with TRBD1. The CDR3 length is 14 residues. CDR1 SGHTA and CDR2 FQGNSA come from the germline V gene. The V gene end was trimmed by 5 bases and the J gene end by 5 bases; junction bases not matched to a gene: 7. The CDR3 DNA sequence: TGTGCCAGCAGCAGGGACAGACATGGAGATACGCAGTATTTT. As protein: CASSRDRHGDTQYF. Combining the CDR3 with reference TRBV7-2 and TRBJ2-3 gives the whole variable domain GAGVSQSPSNKVTEKGKDVELRCDPISGHTALYWYRQSLGQGLEFLIYFQGNSAPDKSGLPSDRFSAERTGGSVSTLTIQRTQQEDSAVYLCASSRDRHGDTQYFGPGTRLTVL.

This chain connects TRBV29-1 to TRBJ2-7; 14 bases match TRBD2. From germline, CDR1 is SQVTM and CDR2 ANQGSEA. V was pared by 4 bases and J by 0 bases, with 8 bases of the junction left unmatched. This CDR3 is built from 17 residues. This chain's CDR3 is CSVAGTSGSLRSYEQYF. The CDR3 coding sequence is TGCAGCGTTGCCGGGACTAGCGGGAGTTTACGCTCCTACGAGCAGTACTTC.

V gene TRBV9 combines with J gene TRBJ2-3, with D possibly TRBD1 on 5 matching bases. CDR1 and CDR2 from the germline V gene are SGDLS and YYNGEE. Deletions cut 0 bases from V and 1 base from J, with 18 bases between. The CDR3 loop spans 18 amino acids. The CDR3 region is CASSVVPDSLAGTDTQYF. Written as DNA, the CDR3 is TGTGCCAGCAGCGTAGTCCCTGACAGTTTGGCAGGCACAGATACGCAGTATTTT.

This clone came up a few times. The V call is TRBV7-8, the J call TRBJ1-5; no definite D call. Germline V gene lookup returns CDR1 SGHVS and CDR2 FQNEAQ. This CDR3 spans 13 amino acids. The V end lost 3 bases, the J end lost 3 bases, and 6 bases lay between the germline ends. The CDR3 loop reads CASSFGYNQPQHF. The CDR3, as DNA: TGTGCCAGCAGCTTTGGGTACAATCAGCCCCAGCATTTT.

This clone has a handful of counts. In the same sample, other DNA sequences code for this CDR3. The J gene is TRBJ2-1, the V gene TRBV5-1; D call uncertain. The germline V gene has CDR1 SGHRS and CDR2 YFSETQ. Trimming left V 0 bases short and J 2 bases short, with 6 bases between. The CDR3 is made up of 14 amino acids. DNA of the CDR3: TGCGCCAGCAGCTTGGGGCTCCCCTACAATGAGCAGTTCTTC. Amino acids: CASSLGLPYNEQFF.

This clone turned up a few times. This chain links TRBV19 with TRBJ1-4; 8 bases agree with TRBD1. Germline V lookup: CDR1 LNHDA, CDR2 SQIVND (reference sequence). CDR3 length equals 14 residues. The V segment lost 5 bases and the J segment 5 bases; nucleotides outside the gene matches: 4. This chain's CDR3 is CASSHRGGNEKLFF. The CDR3 DNA reads TGTGCCAGTAGTCACAGGGGGGGGAATGAAAAACTGTTTTTT.

This chain connects TRBV7-8 to TRBJ2-2; unclear D gene. The CDR3 is 18 residues long. Germline V gene data show CDR1 as SGHVS and CDR2 as FQNEAQ. V was pared by 5 bases and J by 0 bases, with 19 bases between. CDR3 DNA: TGTGCCAGCAGCCCACCCGTAGGGCTCAGTTCGAACACCGGGGAGCTGTTTTTT. Translating gives CASSPPVGLSSNTGELFF.

The chain employs TRBV11-1 and TRBJ2-1; no clear D. V lost 5 bases, J lost 8 bases, and 10 bases lay in between. The CDR3 has 12 amino acids. Germline CDR1 reads SGHAT; CDR2 reads FQDESV (reference sequence). The CDR3 sequence: CASSATGHEQFF. The CDR3, as DNA: TGTGCCAGCAGCGCCACGGGCCATGAGCAGTTCTTC.

This clone was picked up a small number of times. The sample has other DNA sequences that encode this CDR3 too. The gene calls are TRBV5-4 and TRBJ2-1, with D perhaps matching TRBD1 (5 bases). Germline V gene sequence: CDR1 SGHNT, CDR2 YYREEE (reference sequence). This CDR3 contains 15 residues. V dropped 0 bases and J dropped 0 bases, with 7 bases sitting between them. The CDR3 region has the DNA TGTGCCAGCAGCTTGGACAGGAGCTCCTACAATGAGCAGTTCTTC. It translates to CASSLDRSSYNEQFF.

This rearrangement joins TRBV4-2 to TRBJ1-2; 7 bases match TRBD1. Looked up from germline, CDR1 is LGHNA and CDR2 is YNFKEQ. CDR3 length equals 13 residues. V shed 4 bases and J 8 bases; nucleotides not matched to a gene: 7. CDR3 amino acids: CASSLWDSEGYTF. CDR3 DNA: TGTGCCAGCAGCCTCTGGGACAGTGAAGGCTACACCTTC.

The chain employs TRBV7-2 and TRBJ1-1; TRBD1 matches at 7 bases. CDR3 length equals 13 residues. With 5 bases clipped from V and 4 bases from J, the junction kept 4 bases outside the gene matches. Germline lookup yields CDR1 SGHTA and CDR2 FQGNSA. The chain's CDR3 is CASSLGTATEAFF. For the CDR3, the DNA is TGTGCCAGCAGCCTTGGGACAGCCACTGAAGCTTTCTTT.

This clone showed up just a few times. The V call is TRBV7-2, the J call TRBJ2-7, with 11 bases lining up with TRBD2. Germline CDR1 SGHTA, CDR2 FQGNSA. The CDR3 extends over 17 amino acids. The V segment lost 5 bases and the J segment 3 bases; nucleotides outside the gene matches: 12. CDR3 in amino acids: CASSLEGLAATFYEQYF. The CDR3, as DNA: TGTGCCAGCAGCCTGGAGGGACTAGCGGCCACCTTCTACGAGCAGTACTTC.

The genes are TRBV4-2 and TRBJ1-1, with 7 bases aligning to TRBD1. CDR1 and CDR2 (germline): LGHNA, YNFKEQ. There are 15 residues in the CDR3. V lost 5 bases to trimming and J lost 0 bases; unmatched junction nucleotides: 6. This chain's CDR3 is CASSTRQGMNTEAFF. The CDR3 region has the DNA TGTGCCAGCAGCACACGACAGGGAATGAACACTGAAGCTTTCTTT.

The chain recombines TRBV7-8 with TRBJ2-1; 12 nucleotides match TRBD2. The CDR3 runs 15 residues. The J segment lost 2 bases and the V segment lost 7 bases, leaving 3 bases of the junction unmatched. CDR1 is SGHVS, CDR2 FQNEAQ, per germline. CDR3 bases: TGTGCCAGCACTCTAGCGGGAGGGGCCTACAATGAGCAGTTCTTC. Protein product: CASTLAGGAYNEQFF.

V and J are TRBV7-2 and TRBJ2-1, with 13 bases matching TRBD2. The germline V gene encodes CDR1 SGHTA and CDR2 FQGNSA. With V trimmed by 1 base and J by 7 bases, 7 bases remained unmatched. The CDR3 is 17 residues long. CDR3 in amino acids: CASSLVLAGGPGNEQFF. CDR3 sequence (DNA): TGTGCCAGCAGCTTAGTACTAGCGGGAGGGCCGGGGAATGAGCAGTTCTTC.

The V and J genes are TRBV6-1 and TRBJ2-2; no reliable D call. Trimming removed 6 bases from V and 7 bases from J, with 15 bases in between. Looked up from germline, CDR1 is MNHNS and CDR2 is SASEGT. The CDR3 runs to 14 residues. CDR3 in DNA: TGTGCCAGCAGCGGTCAGCGAAGTAGCGGGGAGCTGTTTTTT. Protein product: CASSGQRSSGELFF.

This clone has just a few counts. The CDR3 here is CASSPIIAGQGADGYTF. The CDR3 nucleotides are TGTGCCAGCTCACCAATAATAGCGGGACAGGGAGCCGATGGCTACACCTTC. The chain joins TRBV18 to TRBJ1-2, with 9 nucleotides matching TRBD1. V lost 2 bases and J lost 6; bases outside the gene matches: 13. Germline V CDR1 and CDR2: KGHSH, LQKENI. The CDR3 is made up of 17 amino acids. The full variable domain, with the rest looked up from reference TRBV18 and TRBJ1-2, is NAGVMQNPRHLVRRRGQEARLRCSPMKGHSHVYWYRQLPEEGLKFMVYLQKENIIDESGMPKERFSAEFPKEGPSILRIQQVVRGDSAAYFCASSPIIAGQGADGYTFGSGTRLTVV.

This clone was seen a handful of times. This chain links TRBV19 with TRBJ2-7, with 10 bases matching TRBD2. The germline V gene encodes CDR1 LNHDA and CDR2 SQIVND (reference sequence). Trimming cost V 7 bases and J 3 bases; bases outside gene matches: 3. The CDR3 consists of 13 residues. In DNA, the CDR3 is TGTGCCAGTAAACCTAGCGGGAGCTACGAGCAGTACTTC. Amino acids: CASKPSGSYEQYF.